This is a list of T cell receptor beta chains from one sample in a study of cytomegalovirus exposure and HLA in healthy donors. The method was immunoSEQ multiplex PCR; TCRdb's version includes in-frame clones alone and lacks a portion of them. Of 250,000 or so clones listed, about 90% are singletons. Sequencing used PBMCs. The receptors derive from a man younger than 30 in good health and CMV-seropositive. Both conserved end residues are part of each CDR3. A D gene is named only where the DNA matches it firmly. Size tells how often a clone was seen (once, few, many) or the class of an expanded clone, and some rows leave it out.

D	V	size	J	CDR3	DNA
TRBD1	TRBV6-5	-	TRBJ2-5	CASSLQGMGKTQYF	TGTGCCAGCAGCCTACAGGGGATGGGGAAGACCCAGTACTTC
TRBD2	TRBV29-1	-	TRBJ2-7	CSAGGLAGASSYEQYF	TGCAGCGCCGGGGGACTAGCGGGAGCCAGCTCCTACGAGCAGTACTTC
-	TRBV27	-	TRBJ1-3	CASSITGQLGTGNTIYF	TGTGCCAGCAGTATAACTGGACAGCTGGGAACTGGAAACACCATATATTTT
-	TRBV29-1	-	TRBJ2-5	CSVEPGRTQYF	TGCAGCGTTGAGCCCGGCCGGACCCAGTACTTC
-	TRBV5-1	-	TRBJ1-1	CASRWGSSMNTEAFF	TGCGCCAGCAGGTGGGGCAGCAGTATGAACACTGAAGCTTTCTTT
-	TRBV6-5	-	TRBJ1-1	CASSSTGKNTEAFF	TGTGCCAGCAGTTCCACAGGAAAGAACACTGAAGCTTTCTTT
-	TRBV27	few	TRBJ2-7	CASSPRQGPEQYF	TGTGCCAGCAGCCCGAGGCAGGGTCCCGAGCAGTACTTC
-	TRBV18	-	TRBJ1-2	CASSPDIANYGYTF	TGTGCCAGCTCACCAGACATAGCTAACTATGGCTACACCTTC
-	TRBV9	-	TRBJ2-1	CASSPGPYNEQFF	TGTGCCAGCAGCCCAGGGCCCTACAATGAGCAGTTCTTC
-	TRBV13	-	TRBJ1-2	CASNRLGAGSGYGYTF	TGTGCCAGCAACCGCCTCGGGGCTGGTTCGGGATATGGCTACACCTTC
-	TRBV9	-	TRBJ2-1	CASSTQPDLYNEQFF	TGTGCCAGCAGCACCCAACCGGACCTTTACAATGAGCAGTTCTTC
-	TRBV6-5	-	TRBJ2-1	CASSLRLDNEQFF	TGTGCCAGCAGTTTGAGACTGGACAATGAGCAGTTCTTC
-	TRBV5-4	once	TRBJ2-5	CASSLGGRVEETQYF	TGTGCCAGCAGCTTGGGGGGCAGGGTTGAGGAGACCCAGTACTTC
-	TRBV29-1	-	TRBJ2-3	CSGKKAADTQYF	TGCAGCGGTAAGAAGGCGGCAGATACGCAGTATTTT
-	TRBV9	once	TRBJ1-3	CASSPGTSGNTIYF	TGTGCCAGCAGCCCTGGGACCTCTGGAAACACCATATATTTT
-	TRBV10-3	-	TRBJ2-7	CAISDPGNYEQYF	TGTGCCATCAGTGACCCAGGGAACTACGAGCAGTACTTC
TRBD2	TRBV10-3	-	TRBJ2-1	CAISENGAGGADEQFF	TGTGCCATCAGTGAAAATGGGGCGGGAGGGGCCGATGAGCAGTTCTTC
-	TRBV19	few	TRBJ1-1	CASSQQGSDSEAFF	TGTGCCAGTAGTCAACAGGGATCTGACAGTGAAGCTTTCTTT
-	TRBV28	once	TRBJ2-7	CASRKNYEQYF	TGTGCCAGCAGGAAAAACTACGAGCAGTACTTC
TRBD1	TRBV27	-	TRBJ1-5	CASSDGTDSNQPQHF	TGTGCCAGCAGTGACGGGACAGATAGCAATCAGCCCCAGCATTTT
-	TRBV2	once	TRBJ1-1	CASSEGLNTEAFF	TGTGCCAGCAGTGAAGGCTTAAACACTGAAGCTTTCTTT
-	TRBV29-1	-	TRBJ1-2	CSVEGAASVGYTF	TGCAGCGTTGAGGGGGCAGCCTCCGTGGGCTACACCTTC
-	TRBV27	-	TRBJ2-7	CASSSLPLPYEQYF	TGTGCCAGCAGTTCGCTCCCACTCCCCTACGAGCAGTACTTC
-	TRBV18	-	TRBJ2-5	CASSPGAAGSQETQYF	TGTGCCAGCTCACCAGGGGCTGCAGGGAGCCAAGAGACCCAGTACTTC
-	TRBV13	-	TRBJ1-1	CASSLGSPGAFF	TGTGCCAGCAGCTTAGGGTCCCCGGGGGCTTTCTTT
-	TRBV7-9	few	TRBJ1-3	CASSNWDITSGNTIYF	TGTGCCAGCAGCAACTGGGACATTACCTCTGGAAACACCATATATTTT
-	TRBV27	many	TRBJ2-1	CASTDDSYNEQFF	TGTGCCAGCACCGACGACTCCTACAATGAGCAGTTCTTC
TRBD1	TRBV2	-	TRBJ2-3	CASSPLTGVRPLGDTQYF	TGTGCCAGCAGCCCTCTGACAGGGGTCAGACCCCTTGGGGATACGCAGTATTTT
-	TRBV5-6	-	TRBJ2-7	CASSSAPRYEQYF	TGTGCCAGCAGCTCCGCTCCCCGATACGAGCAGTACTTC
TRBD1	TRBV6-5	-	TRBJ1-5	CASRPTRTGDQPQHF	TGTGCCAGCAGGCCGACTCGGACAGGGGATCAGCCCCAGCATTTT
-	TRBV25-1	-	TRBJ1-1	CASTDGGNTEAFF	TGTGCCAGCACCGACGGGGGGAACACTGAAGCTTTCTTT
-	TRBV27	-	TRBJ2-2	CASSFEVNTGELFF	TGTGCCAGCAGTTTTGAGGTGAACACCGGGGAGCTGTTTTTT
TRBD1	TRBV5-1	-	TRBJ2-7	CASSLNRLDGQGSHEQYF	TGCGCCAGCAGCTTGAACCGTCTCGACGGACAGGGCTCCCACGAGCAGTACTTC
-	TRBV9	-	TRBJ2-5	CASSPGPQETQYF	TGTGCCAGCAGCCCCGGGCCGCAAGAGACCCAGTACTTC
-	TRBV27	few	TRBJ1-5	CASSPFTGTSNQPQHF	TGTGCCAGCAGTCCCTTTACAGGGACGAGCAATCAGCCCCAGCATTTT
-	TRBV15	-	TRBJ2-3	CATSRDVASTDTQYF	TGTGCCACCAGCAGAGATGTGGCCAGCACAGATACGCAGTATTTT
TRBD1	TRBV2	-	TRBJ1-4	CASSPDRGLTNEKLFF	TGTGCCAGCAGTCCCGACAGGGGGCTTACTAATGAAAAACTGTTTTTT
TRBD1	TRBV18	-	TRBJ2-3	CASSHDRVTDTQYF	TGTGCCAGCTCACACGACAGGGTCACAGATACGCAGTATTTT
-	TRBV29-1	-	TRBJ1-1	CSAEGYGNTEAFF	TGCAGCGCTGAAGGATACGGGAACACTGAAGCTTTCTTT
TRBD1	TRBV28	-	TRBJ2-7	CASSPSAGTGGHEQYF	TGTGCCAGCAGTCCCAGTGCCGGGACAGGGGGCCACGAGCAGTACTTC
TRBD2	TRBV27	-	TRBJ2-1	CASSYAGGYYNEQFF	TGTGCCAGCAGCTATGCGGGAGGATACTACAATGAGCAGTTCTTC
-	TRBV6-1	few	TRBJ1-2	CASSEIKGDGYTF	TGTGCCAGCAGTGAAATAAAGGGAGATGGCTACACCTTC
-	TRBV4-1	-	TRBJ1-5	CASSQEGTQPQHF	TGCGCCAGCAGCCAAGAGGGGACGCAGCCCCAGCATTTT
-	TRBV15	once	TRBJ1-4	CATSRGWANEKLFF	TGTGCCACCAGCAGAGGGTGGGCTAATGAAAAACTGTTTTTT
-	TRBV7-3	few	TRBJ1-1	CASSSGAEAFF	TGTGCCAGCAGCTCTGGGGCTGAAGCTTTCTTT
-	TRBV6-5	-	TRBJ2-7	CASRSDRGLYEQYF	TGTGCCAGCAGATCGGACAGAGGGCTCTACGAGCAGTACTTC
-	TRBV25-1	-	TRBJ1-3	CASSGTVAGGNTIYF	TGTGCCAGCAGTGGGACAGTGGCGGGTGGAAACACCATATATTTT
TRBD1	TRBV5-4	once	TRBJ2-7	CASSLATGAAEQYF	TGTGCCAGCAGCTTGGCCACAGGGGCGGCCGAGCAGTACTTC
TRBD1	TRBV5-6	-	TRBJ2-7	CASSVGTGLSYEQYF	TGTGCCAGCAGCGTCGGGACAGGGCTGTCCTACGAGCAGTACTTC
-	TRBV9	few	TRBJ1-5	CASSVDSYSNQPQHF	TGTGCCAGCAGCGTAGACAGCTATAGCAATCAGCCCCAGCATTTT
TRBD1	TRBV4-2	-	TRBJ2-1	CASSQTLTGSVLNEQFF	TGTGCCAGCAGCCAAACATTGACAGGGAGCGTCCTCAATGAGCAGTTCTTC
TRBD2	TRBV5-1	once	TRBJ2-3	CASSHGTSLPDTQYF	TGCGCCAGCAGCCACGGGACTAGCCTCCCAGATACGCAGTATTTT
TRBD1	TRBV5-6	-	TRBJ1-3	CASSLGTGSGNTIYF	TGTGCCAGCAGCTTGGGGACAGGCTCTGGAAACACCATATATTTT
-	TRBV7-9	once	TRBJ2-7	CASSLVWGGEQYF	TGTGCCAGCAGCTTAGTTTGGGGTGGCGAGCAGTACTTC
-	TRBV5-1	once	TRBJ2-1	CASSLIANGAYNEQFF	TGCGCCAGCAGCTTGATCGCAAACGGAGCCTACAATGAGCAGTTCTTC
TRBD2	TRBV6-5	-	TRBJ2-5	CASRASGEETQYF	TGTGCCAGTCGGGCTAGCGGGGAAGAGACCCAGTACTTC
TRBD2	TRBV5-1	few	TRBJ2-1	CASSREGSYNEQFF	TGCGCCAGCAGTCGGGAGGGTTCCTACAATGAGCAGTTCTTC